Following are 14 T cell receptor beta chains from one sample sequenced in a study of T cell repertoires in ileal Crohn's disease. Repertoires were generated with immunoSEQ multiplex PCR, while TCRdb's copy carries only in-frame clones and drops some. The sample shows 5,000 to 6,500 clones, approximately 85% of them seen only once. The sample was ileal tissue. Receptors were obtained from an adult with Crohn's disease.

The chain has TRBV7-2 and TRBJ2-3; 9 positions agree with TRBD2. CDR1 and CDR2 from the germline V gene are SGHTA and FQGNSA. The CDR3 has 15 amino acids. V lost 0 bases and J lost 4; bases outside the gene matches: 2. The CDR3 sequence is CASSLALAGSDTQYF. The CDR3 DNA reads TGTGCCAGCAGCTTAGCGCTAGCGGGGTCAGATACGCAGTATTTT.

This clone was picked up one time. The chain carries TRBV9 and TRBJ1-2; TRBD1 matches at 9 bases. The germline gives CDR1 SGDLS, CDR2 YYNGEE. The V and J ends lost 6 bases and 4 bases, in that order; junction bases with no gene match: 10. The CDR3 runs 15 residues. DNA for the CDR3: TGTGCCAGCACCTTGGGACAGGGAGGGGTCTATGGCTACACCTTC. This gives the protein CASTLGQGGVYGYTF.

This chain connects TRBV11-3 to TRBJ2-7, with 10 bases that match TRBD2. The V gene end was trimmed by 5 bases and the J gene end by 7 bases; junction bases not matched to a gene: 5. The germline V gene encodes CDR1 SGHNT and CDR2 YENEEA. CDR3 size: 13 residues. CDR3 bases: TGTGCCAGCAGCCTCACGACTAGCGGGGAGCAGTACTTC. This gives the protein CASSLTTSGEQYF.

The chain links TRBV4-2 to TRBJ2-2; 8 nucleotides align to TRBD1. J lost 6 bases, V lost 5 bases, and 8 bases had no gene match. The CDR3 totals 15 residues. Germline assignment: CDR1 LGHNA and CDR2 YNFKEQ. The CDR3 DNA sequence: TGTGCCAGCAGCGAACAGGGGGAGTGGGCCGGGGAGCTGTTTTTT. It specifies CASSEQGEWAGELFF.

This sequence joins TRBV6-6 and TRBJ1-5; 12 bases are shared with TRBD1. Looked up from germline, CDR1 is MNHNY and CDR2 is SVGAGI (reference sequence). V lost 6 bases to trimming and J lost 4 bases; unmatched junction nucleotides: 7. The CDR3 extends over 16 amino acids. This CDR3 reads CASSDRDRGLNQPQHF. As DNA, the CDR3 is TGTGCCAGCAGCGACAGGGACAGGGGGCTTAATCAGCCCCAGCATTTT.

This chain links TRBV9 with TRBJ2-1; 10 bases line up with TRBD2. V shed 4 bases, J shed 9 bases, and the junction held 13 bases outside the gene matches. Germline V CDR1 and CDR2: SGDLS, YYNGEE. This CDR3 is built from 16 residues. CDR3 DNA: TGTGCCAGCAGCATCGGAGGGACTAGCGTCTGGATTGAGCAGTTCTTC. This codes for CASSIGGTSVWIEQFF.

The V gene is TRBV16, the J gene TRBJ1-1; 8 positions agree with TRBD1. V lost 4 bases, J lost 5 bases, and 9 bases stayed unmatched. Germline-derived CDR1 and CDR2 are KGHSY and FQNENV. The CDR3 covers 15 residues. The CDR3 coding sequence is TGTGCCAGCAGCCGAGCCGACAGGGGTGGAACTGAAGCTTTCTTT. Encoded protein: CASSRADRGGTEAFF.

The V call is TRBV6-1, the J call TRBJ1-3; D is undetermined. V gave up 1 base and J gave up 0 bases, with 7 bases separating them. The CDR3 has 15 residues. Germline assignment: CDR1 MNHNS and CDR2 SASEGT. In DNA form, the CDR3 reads TGTGCCAGCAGTGAAGTCGAGGACTCTGGAAACACCATATATTTT. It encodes CASSEVEDSGNTIYF.

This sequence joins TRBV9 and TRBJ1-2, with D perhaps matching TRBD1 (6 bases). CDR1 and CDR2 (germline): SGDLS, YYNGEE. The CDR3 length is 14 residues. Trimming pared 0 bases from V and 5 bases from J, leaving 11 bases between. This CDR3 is CASSVGFTGYGYTF. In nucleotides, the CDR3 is TGTGCCAGCAGCGTAGGGTTTACAGGGTATGGCTACACCTTC.

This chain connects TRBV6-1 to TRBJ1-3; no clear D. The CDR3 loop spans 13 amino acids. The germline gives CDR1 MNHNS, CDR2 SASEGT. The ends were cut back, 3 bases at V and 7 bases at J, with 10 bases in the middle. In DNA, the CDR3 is TGTGCCAGCAGTGAGGGCAGTCCCAACACCATATATTTT. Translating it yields CASSEGSPNTIYF.

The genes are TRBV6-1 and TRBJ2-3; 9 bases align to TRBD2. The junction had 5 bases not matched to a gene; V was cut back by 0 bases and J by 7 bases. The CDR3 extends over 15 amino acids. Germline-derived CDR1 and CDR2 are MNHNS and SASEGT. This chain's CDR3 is CASSEALLAGNTQYF. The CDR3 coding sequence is TGTGCCAGCAGTGAAGCGCTTCTAGCGGGAAATACGCAGTATTTT.

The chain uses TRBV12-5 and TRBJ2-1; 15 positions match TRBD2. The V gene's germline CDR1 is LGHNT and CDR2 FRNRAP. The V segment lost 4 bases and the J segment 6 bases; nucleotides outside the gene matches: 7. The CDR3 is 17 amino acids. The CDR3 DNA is TGTGCTAGTGGTTCCGGACTAGCGGGGGGGCGGAGCAATGAGCAGTTCTTC. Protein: CASGSGLAGGRSNEQFF.

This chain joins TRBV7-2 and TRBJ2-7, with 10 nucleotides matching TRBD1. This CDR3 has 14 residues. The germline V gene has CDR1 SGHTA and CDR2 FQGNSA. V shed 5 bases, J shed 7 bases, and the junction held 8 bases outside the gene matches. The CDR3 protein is CASSRTGGSREQYF. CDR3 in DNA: TGTGCCAGCAGCCGGACAGGGGGTAGTAGGGAGCAGTACTTC.

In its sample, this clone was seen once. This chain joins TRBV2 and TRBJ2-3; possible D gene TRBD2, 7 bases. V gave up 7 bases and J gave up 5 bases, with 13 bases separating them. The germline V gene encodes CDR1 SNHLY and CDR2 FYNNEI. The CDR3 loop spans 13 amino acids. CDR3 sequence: CASKTGGVDTQYF. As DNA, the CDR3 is TGTGCCAGCAAAACGGGGGGCGTAGATACGCAGTATTTT.